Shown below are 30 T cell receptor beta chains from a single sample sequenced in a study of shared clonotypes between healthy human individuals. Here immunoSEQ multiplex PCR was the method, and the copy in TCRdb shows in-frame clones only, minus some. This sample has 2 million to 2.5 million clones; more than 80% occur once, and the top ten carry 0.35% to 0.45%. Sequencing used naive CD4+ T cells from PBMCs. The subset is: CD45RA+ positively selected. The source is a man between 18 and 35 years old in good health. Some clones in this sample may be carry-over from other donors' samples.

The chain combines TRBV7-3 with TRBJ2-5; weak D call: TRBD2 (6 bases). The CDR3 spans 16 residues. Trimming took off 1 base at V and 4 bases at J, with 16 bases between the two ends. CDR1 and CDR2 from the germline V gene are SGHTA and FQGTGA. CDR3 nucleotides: TGTGCCAGCAGCTTAAACCACGCAGCGGGTGGAGAGACCCAGTACTTC. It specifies CASSLNHAAGGETQYF.

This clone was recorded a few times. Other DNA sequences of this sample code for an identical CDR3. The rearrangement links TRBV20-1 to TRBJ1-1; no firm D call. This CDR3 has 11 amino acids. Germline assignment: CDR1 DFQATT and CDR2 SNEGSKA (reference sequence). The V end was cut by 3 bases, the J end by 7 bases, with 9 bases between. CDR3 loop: CSARIVDEAFF. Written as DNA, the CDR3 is TGCAGTGCTAGGATCGTAGATGAAGCTTTCTTT.

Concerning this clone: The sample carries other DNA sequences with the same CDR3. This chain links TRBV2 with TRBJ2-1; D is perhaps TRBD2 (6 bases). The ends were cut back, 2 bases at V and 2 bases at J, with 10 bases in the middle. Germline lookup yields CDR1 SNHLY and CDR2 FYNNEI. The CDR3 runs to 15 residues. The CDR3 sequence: CASSELGGTYNEQFF. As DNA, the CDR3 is TGTGCCAGCAGTGAACTAGGCGGGACCTACAATGAGCAGTTCTTC.

CDR3: CASSQDRLTLNHNEQFF. As DNA, the CDR3 is TGCGCCAGCAGCCAAGATCGGTTGACATTAAACCACAATGAGCAGTTCTTC. V and J are TRBV4-1 and TRBJ2-1; the D is unclear. V lost 0 bases to trimming and J lost 5 bases, with 17 bases between them. CDR1 and CDR2 (germline): MGHRA, YSYEKL. The CDR3 length is 17 residues.

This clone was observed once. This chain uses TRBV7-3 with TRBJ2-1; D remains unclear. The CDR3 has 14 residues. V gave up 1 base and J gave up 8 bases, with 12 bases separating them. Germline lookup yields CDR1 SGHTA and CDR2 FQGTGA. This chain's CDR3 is CASSLRPLPDEQFF. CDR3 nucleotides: TGTGCCAGCAGCTTAAGGCCCCTCCCGGATGAGCAGTTCTTC.

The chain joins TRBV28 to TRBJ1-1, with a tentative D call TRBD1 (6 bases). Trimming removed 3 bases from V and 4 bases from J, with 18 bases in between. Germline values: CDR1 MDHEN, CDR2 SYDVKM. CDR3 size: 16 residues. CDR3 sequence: CASSLPYRAFGTEAFF. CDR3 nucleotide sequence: TGTGCCAGCAGTTTGCCATACAGGGCCTTCGGCACTGAAGCTTTCTTT.

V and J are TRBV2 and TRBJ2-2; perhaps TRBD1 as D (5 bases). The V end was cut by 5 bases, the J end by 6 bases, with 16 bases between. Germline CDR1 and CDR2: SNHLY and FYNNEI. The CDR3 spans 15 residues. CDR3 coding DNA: TGTGCCAGCAGTCCCCAGACCAGGGTGGCCGGGGAGCTGTTTTTT. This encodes CASSPQTRVAGELFF. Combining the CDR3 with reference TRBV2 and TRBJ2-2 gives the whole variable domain EPEVTQTPSHQVTQMGQEVILRCVPISNHLYFYWYRQILGQKVEFLVSFYNNEISEKSEIFDDQFSVERPDGSNFTLKIRSTKLEDSAMYFCASSPQTRVAGELFFGEGSRLTVL.

Written as DNA, the CDR3 is TGTGCCAGCAGAGGACAGGGTGGTGCTGAGCAGTACTTC. Amino acid sequence: CASRGQGGAEQYF. The rearrangement links TRBV27 to TRBJ2-7; 8 bases agree with TRBD1. The J segment lost 7 bases and the V segment lost 6 bases, leaving 8 bases of the junction unmatched. CDR1 MNHEY and CDR2 SMNVEV come from the germline V gene (reference sequence). The CDR3 consists of 13 residues.

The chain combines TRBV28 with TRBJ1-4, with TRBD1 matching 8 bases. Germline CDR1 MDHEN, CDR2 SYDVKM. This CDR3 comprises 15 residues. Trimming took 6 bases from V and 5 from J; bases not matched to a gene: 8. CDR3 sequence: CASRYQGAANEKLFF. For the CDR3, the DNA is TGTGCCAGCAGGTACCAGGGGGCAGCAAATGAAAAACTGTTTTTT.

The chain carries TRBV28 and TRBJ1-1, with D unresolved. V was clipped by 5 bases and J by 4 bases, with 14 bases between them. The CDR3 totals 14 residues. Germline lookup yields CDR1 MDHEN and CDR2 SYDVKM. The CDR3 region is CASSPDSRGTEAFF. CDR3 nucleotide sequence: TGTGCCAGCAGTCCCGATTCCCGGGGCACTGAAGCTTTCTTT.

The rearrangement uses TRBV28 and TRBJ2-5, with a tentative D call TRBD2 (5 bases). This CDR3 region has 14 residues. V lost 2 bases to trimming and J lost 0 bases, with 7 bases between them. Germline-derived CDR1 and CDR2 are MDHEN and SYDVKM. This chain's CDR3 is CASSLDYNQETQYF. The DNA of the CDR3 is TGTGCCAGCAGTTTAGACTACAACCAAGAGACCCAGTACTTC.

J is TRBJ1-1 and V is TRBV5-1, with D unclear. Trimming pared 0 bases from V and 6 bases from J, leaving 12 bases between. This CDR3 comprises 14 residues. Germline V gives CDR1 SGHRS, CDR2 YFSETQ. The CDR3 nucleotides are TGCGCCAGCAGCTTGGCCTGGAGGGCCGCTGAAGCTTTCTTT. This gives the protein CASSLAWRAAEAFF.

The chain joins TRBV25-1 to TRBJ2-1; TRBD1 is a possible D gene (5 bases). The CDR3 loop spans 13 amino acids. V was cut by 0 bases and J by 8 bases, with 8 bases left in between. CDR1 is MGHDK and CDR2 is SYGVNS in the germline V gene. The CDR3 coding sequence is TGTGCCAGCAGTGAATACCAGGGTGATGAGCAGTTCTTC. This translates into CASSEYQGDEQFF. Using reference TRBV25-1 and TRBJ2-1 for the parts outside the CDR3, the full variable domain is EADIYQTPRYLVIGTGKKITLECSQTMGHDKMYWYQQDPGMELHLIHYSYGVNSTEKGDLSSESTVSRIRTEHFPLTLESARPSHTSQYLCASSEYQGDEQFFGPGTRLTVL.

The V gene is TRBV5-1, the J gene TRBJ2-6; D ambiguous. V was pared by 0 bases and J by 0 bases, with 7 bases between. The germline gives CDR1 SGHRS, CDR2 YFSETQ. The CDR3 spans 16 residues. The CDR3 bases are TGCGCCAGCAGCTTGGGTCCACTCTCTGGGGCCAACGTCCTGACTTTC. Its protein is CASSLGPLSGANVLTF.

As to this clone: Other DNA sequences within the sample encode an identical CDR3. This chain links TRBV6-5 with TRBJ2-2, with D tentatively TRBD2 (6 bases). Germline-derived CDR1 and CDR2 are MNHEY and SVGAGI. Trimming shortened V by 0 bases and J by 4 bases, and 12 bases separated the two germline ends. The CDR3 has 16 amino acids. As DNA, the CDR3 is TGTGCCAGCAGTTACTCTTGGCAGGGAGGCACCGGGGAGCTGTTTTTT. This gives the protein CASSYSWQGGTGELFF.

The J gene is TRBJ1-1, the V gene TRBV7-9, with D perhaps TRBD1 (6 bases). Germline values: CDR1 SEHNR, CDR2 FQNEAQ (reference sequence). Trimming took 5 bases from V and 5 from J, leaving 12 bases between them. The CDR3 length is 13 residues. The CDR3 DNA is TGTGCCAGCAGCCCACAGGGAAGGACTGAAGCTTTCTTT. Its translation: CASSPQGRTEAFF.

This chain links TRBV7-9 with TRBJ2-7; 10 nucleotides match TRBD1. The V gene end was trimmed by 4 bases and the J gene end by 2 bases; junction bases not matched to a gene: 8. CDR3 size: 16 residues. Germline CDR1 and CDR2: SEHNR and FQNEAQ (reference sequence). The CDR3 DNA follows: TGTGCCAGCAGCTACCCGCGGGACAGGGGAACCTACGAGCAGTACTTC. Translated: CASSYPRDRGTYEQYF.

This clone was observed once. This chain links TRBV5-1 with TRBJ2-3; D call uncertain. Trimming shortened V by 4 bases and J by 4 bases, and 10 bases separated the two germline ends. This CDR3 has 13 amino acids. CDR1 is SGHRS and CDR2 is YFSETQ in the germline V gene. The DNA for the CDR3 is TGCGCCAGCAGCCCCCCGAAACCAGATACGCAGTATTTT. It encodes CASSPPKPDTQYF.

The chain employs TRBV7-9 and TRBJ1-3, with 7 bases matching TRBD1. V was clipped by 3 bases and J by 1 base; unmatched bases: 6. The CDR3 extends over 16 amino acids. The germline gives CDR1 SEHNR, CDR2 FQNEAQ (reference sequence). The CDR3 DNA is TGTGCCAGCAGCTTCACAGGGGCGATATCTGGAAACACCATATATTTT. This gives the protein CASSFTGAISGNTIYF.

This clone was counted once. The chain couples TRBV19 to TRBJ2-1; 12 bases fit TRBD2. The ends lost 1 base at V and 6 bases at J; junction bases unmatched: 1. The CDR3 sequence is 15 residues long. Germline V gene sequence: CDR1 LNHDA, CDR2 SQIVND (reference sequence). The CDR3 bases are TGTGCCAGTAGTATAGCTAGCGGGAGGGGCAATGAGCAGTTCTTC. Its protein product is CASSIASGRGNEQFF.

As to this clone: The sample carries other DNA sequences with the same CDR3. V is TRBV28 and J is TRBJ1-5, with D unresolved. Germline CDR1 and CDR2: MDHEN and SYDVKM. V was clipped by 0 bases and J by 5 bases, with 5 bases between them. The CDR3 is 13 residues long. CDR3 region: CASSLWGDQPQHF. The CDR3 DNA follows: TGTGCCAGCAGTTTATGGGGTGATCAGCCCCAGCATTTT.

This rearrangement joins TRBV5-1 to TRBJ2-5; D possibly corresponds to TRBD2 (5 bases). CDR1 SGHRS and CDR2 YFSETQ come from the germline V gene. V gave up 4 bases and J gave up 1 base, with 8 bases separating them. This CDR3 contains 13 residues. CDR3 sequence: CASSPGFQETQYF. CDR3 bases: TGCGCCAGCAGCCCGGGGTTCCAAGAGACCCAGTACTTC.

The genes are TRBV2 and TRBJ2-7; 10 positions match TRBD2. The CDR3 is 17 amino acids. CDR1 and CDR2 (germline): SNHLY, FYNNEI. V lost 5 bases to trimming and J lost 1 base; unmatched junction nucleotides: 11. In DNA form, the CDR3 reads TGTGCCAGCAGTTCCGGAACAACTAGCGGGGTATCCTACGAGCAGTACTTC. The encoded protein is CASSSGTTSGVSYEQYF.

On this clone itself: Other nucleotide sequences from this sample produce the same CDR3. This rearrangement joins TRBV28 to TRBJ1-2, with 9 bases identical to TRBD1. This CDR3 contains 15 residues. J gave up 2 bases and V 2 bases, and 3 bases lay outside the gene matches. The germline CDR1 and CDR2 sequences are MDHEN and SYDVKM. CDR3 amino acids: CASSLAGTGNYGYTF. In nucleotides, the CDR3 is TGTGCCAGCAGTTTAGCGGGGACAGGGAACTATGGCTACACCTTC.

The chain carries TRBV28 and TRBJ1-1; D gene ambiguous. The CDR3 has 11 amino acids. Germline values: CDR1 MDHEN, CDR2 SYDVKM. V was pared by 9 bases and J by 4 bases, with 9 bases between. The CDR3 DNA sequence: TGTGCCAGTACCGTTGGCACTGAAGCTTTCTTT. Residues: CASTVGTEAFF.

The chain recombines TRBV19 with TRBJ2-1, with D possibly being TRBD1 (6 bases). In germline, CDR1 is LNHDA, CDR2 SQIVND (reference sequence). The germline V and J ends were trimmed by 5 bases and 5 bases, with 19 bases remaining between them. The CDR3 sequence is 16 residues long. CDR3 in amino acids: CASSPLGQSYNNEQFF. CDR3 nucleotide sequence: TGTGCCAGTAGTCCACTCGGACAGTCCTACAACAATGAGCAGTTCTTC.

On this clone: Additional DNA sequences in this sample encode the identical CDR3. The CDR3 sequence is CASRQGIYGYTF. The CDR3 nucleotides read TGTGCCAGCAGACAGGGGATCTATGGCTACACCTTC. J is TRBJ1-2 and V is TRBV28; TRBD1 agrees at 7 bases. This CDR3 has 12 residues. CDR1 and CDR2 (germline): MDHEN, SYDVKM. The ends lost 6 bases at V and 4 bases at J; junction bases unmatched: 2.

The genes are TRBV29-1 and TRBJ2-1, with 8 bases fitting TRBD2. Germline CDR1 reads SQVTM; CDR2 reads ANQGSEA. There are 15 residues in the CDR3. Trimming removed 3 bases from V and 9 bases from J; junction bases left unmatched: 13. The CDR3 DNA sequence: TGCAGCGTTGACCTTAGAGGGACTAGGGGCGGTGAGCAGTTCTTC. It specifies CSVDLRGTRGGEQFF.

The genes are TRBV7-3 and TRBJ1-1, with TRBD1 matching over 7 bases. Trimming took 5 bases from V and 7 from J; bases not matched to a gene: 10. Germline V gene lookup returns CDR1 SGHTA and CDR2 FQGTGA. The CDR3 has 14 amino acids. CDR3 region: CASSPNPGQLEAFF. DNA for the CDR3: TGTGCCAGCAGCCCAAATCCGGGACAGCTTGAAGCTTTCTTT.

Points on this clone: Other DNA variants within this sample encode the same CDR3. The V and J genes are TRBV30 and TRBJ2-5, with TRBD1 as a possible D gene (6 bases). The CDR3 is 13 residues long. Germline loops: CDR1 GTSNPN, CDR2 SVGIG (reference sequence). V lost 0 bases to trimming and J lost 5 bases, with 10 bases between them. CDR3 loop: CAWSVGTSETQYF. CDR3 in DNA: TGTGCCTGGAGTGTAGGGACATCGGAGACCCAGTACTTC. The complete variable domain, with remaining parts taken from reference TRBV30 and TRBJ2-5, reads SQTIHQWPATLVQPVGSPLSLECTVEGTSNPNLYWYRQAAGRGLQLLFYSVGIGQISSEVPQNLSASRPQDRQFILSSKKLLLSDSGFYLCAWSVGTSETQYFGPGTRLLVL.